Below are 11 T cell receptor beta chains sequenced from a single sample in a study of patients and donors after allogeneic stem cell transplantation. TCRdb used MiXCR to reprocess the RT-PCR reads, holding one entry per CDR3 protein. The repertoire holds about 200,000 distinct CDR3 sequences, with over 30% as singletons. The sequenced sample consisted of blood, either unsorted or a sorted T cell fraction (not recorded which). The source is a human donor who was either an allogeneic HSCT recipient or a stem cell or donor lymphocyte infusion donor (not recorded which). It is not recorded whose cells these are; they may come from a transplant donor.

This clonotype was seen a handful of times. This chain connects TRBV10-3 to TRBJ2-4, with 9 bases identical to TRBD2. J was trimmed by 4 bases and V by 0 bases; bases with no gene match: 4. The germline V gene has CDR1 ENHRY and CDR2 SYGVKD. The CDR3 is made up of 16 amino acids. CDR3 sequence reads: CAISESSTSGKNIQYF. CDR3 DNA sequence: TGTGCCATCAGTGAGTCGAGTACTAGCGGGAAAAACATTCAGTACTTC.

This clonotype was seen more than once but under ten times. This chain connects TRBV6-2 or TRBV6-3 to TRBJ1-1; TRBD1 might be the D (5 bases). Looked up from germline, CDR1 is MNHEY and CDR2 is SVGEGT. V lost 5 bases, J lost 2 bases, and 18 bases lay in between. The CDR3 is made up of 16 amino acids. In DNA form, the CDR3 reads TGTGCCAGCAGTGACCTCTGGGGGAAAGGTAACACTGAAGCTTTCTTT. This sequence encodes CASSDLWGKGNTEAFF.

The J gene is TRBJ1-4, the V gene TRBV12-3 or TRBV12-4; the D gene is possibly TRBD1 (5 bases). This CDR3 is 14 amino acids long. Trimming cost V 5 bases and J 3 bases, with 10 bases left between them. The CDR3 is CASSPGPANEKLFF. CDR3 bases: TGTGCCAGCAGTCCAGGGCCAGCTAATGAAAAACTGTTTTTT.

The table lists this clonotype with a few counts. V is TRBV9 and J is TRBJ1-6; D is uncertain. This CDR3 contains 14 residues. V lost 4 bases to trimming and J lost 9 bases, with 14 bases between them. In germline, CDR1 is SGDLS, CDR2 YYNGEE. The CDR3 sequence is CASSKQDGSSPLHF. In DNA form, the CDR3 reads TGTGCCAGCAGCAAACAAGATGGGAGTTCACCCCTCCACTTT.

V gene TRBV4-1 combines with J gene TRBJ1-2, with a weak D call TRBD1 (5 bases). This CDR3 has 14 amino acids. Germline lookup yields CDR1 MGHRA and CDR2 YSYEKL. With 1 base removed from V and 6 bases from J, the gap between germline ends came to 12 bases. The CDR3 coding sequence is TGCGCCAGCAGCCAAGTGCAGGGCGGGAATGGCTACACCTTC. Its protein product is CASSQVQGGNGYTF.

The rearrangement joins TRBV7-2 to TRBJ2-5, with D perhaps matching TRBD2 (6 bases). Germline CDR1 reads SGHTA; CDR2 reads FQGNSA. This CDR3 is 14 amino acids long. Trimming took 1 base from V and 5 from J, leaving 11 bases between them. The DNA of the CDR3 is TGTGCCAGCAGCTTAGGAGCTGGGAGGGAGACCCAGTACTTC. This codes for CASSLGAGRETQYF.

The chain links TRBV4-2 to TRBJ1-4; 7 bases are a match to TRBD1. Looked up from germline, CDR1 is LGHNA and CDR2 is YNFKEQ. V was pared by 0 bases and J by 10 bases, with 8 bases of the junction left unmatched. The CDR3 totals 15 residues. The CDR3 DNA reads as TGTGCCAGCAGCCAAGATCCTTTTCACAGGGGAAAACTGTTTTTT. This codes for CASSQDPFHRGKLFF.

The sample holds a few counts of this clonotype. The chain carries TRBV6-5 and TRBJ1-2; 9 bases agree with TRBD1. V dropped 2 bases and J dropped 4; count of bases not matched to a gene: 5. Germline assignment: CDR1 MNHEY and CDR2 SVGAGI. The CDR3 totals 15 residues. CDR3 protein: CASSYGQGIGYGYTF. The DNA of the CDR3 is TGTGCCAGCAGTTACGGACAGGGGATAGGCTATGGCTACACCTTC.

The gene calls are TRBV10-3 and TRBJ1-1; weak D call: TRBD1 (6 bases). The CDR3 totals 14 residues. The ends were cut back, 6 bases at V and 0 bases at J, with 11 bases in the middle. Germline V gene data show CDR1 as ENHRY and CDR2 as SYGVKD. The CDR3 coding sequence is TGTGCCATCAGCGAGAGGACAGTGAACACTGAAGCTTTCTTT. Translation gives CAISERTVNTEAFF.

The table lists this clonotype with a few counts. V usage is TRBV27 and J usage is TRBJ2-7; 8 positions match TRBD2. J gave up 4 bases and V 5 bases, and 4 bases lay outside the gene matches. Germline assignment: CDR1 MNHEY and CDR2 SMNVEV (reference sequence). CDR3 length equals 13 residues. The CDR3 sequence: CASSPGLGYEQYF. CDR3 DNA sequence: TGTGCCAGCAGTCCGGGACTAGGGTACGAGCAGTACTTC.

This chain uses TRBV6-6 with TRBJ2-2; D remains unclear. Germline V CDR1 and CDR2: MNHNY, SVGAGI (reference sequence). V was clipped by 6 bases and J by 7 bases, with 9 bases between them. CDR3 length equals 12 residues. CDR3 sequence reads: CASSQDGGELFF. As DNA, the CDR3 is TGTGCCAGCAGCCAAGACGGCGGGGAGCTGTTTTTT.